This TCR beta chain was sequenced during a study of graft-versus-host responses after intestinal transplantation. Study-wide background: Among the recipients, all got anti-thymocyte globulin induction and then tacrolimus and steroids for around 3 years.

Libraries were prepared by immunoSEQ multiplex PCR; TCRdb keeps only in-frame clonotypes and omits some of them. Among about 85,000 clones listed, 91% were seen once. The CDR3 covers 11 residues. Looked up from germline, CDR1 is MNHEY and CDR2 is SMNVEV (reference sequence). Trimming took off 2 bases at V and 5 bases at J, with 3 bases between the two ends. With respect to this clone: Its target is unknown.

Study-wide findings and caveats: Declining HvG levels early post-transplant were linked to peak circulating GvH clone levels. The marrow of recipients harbored GvH clones, and ileum or blood showed some of them first.

The rearrangement uses TRBV27 and TRBJ1-1; D not resolved. Sequencing used unstimulated CD8+ T cells sorted from spleen or lymph node cells, obtained before transplant. The sequence derives from a human donor who was the organ donor for an intestinal transplant. The CDR3 sequence is CASSLGTEAFF. Here the CDR3 DNA reads TGTGCCAGCAGTTTAGGAACTGAAGCTTTCTTT.